This T cell receptor (beta chain) was obtained from a study of blood T cells in healthy people across ages. CDR3 length: 13 residues. Germline-derived CDR1 and CDR2 are LGHDT and YNNKEL (reference sequence). The germline V and J ends were trimmed by 0 bases and 10 bases, with 10 bases remaining between them. A second PCR, run for roughly 6 to 11 cycles, used a sample-barcoded 5' primer plus a J-beta primer mix. TCRdb ran MiXCR on the 5' RACE reads and lists one entry per CDR3 protein. The data contain roughly 1,300,000 distinct CDR3 sequences, almost 60% of them singletons. The chain combines TRBV3-1 with TRBJ2-1; D remains unclear. This clonotype originated in a man aged 18 to 35 in good health. Sequences were obtained from blood. The CDR3 sequence is CASSQEVSGEQFF. The CDR3 DNA follows: TGTGCCAGCAGCCAAGAAGTCTCTGGGGAGCAGTTCTTC.